One and the same sample provided the 22 T cell receptor beta chains below, sequenced in a study of memory CD4+ T cells and cytomegalovirus serostatus. This table comes from immunoSEQ multiplex PCR, and its TCRdb copy is limited to in-frame clones, with some not included. The sample shows tens of thousands of clones, around 76% of them seen only once. Single viable CD3+CD4+CD8-CD45RO+ cells were sorted as the memory CD4+ T cells. The sample consisted of memory CD4+ T cells from blood. These TCRs come from an adult in good health and CMV-seropositive.

This clone was counted once. The chain couples TRBV18 to TRBJ2-2, with D tentatively TRBD2 (6 bases). CDR1 and CDR2 from the germline V gene are KGHSH and LQKENI. Trimming cost V 2 bases and J 4 bases, with 14 bases left between them. The CDR3 runs 16 residues. In nucleotides, the CDR3 is TGTGCCAGCTCACCAGATAGCGGAGGGAGCACCGGGGAGCTGTTTTTT. This translates into CASSPDSGGSTGELFF.

The rearrangement uses TRBV30 and TRBJ2-7; 7 bases are a match to TRBD1. Germline V lookup: CDR1 GTSNPN, CDR2 SVGIG (reference sequence). V lost 1 base to trimming and J lost 2 bases; unmatched junction nucleotides: 5. This CDR3 region has 14 residues. CDR3 coding DNA: TGTGCCTGGAGTGCCGGGACAGAGACCTACGAGCAGTACTTC. This codes for CAWSAGTETYEQYF.

J is TRBJ1-1 and V is TRBV6-1, with D maybe TRBD1 (6 bases). The CDR3 totals 13 residues. Trimming cost V 5 bases and J 1 base, with 8 bases left between them. The germline gives CDR1 MNHNS, CDR2 SASEGT. CDR3 nucleotide sequence: TGTGCCAGCAGTTTACAGGGGAACACTGAAGCTTTCTTT. Translating gives CASSLQGNTEAFF.

The chain is built from TRBV5-1 and TRBJ1-2, with D possibly TRBD1 on 5 matching bases. The V and J ends lost 4 bases and 1 base respectively, with 14 bases between them. The CDR3 has 15 residues. Germline assignment: CDR1 SGHRS and CDR2 YFSETQ. The CDR3 protein is CASSTGGGGNYGYTF. The CDR3 DNA is TGCGCCAGCAGCACGGGAGGTGGGGGTAACTATGGCTACACCTTC.

This clone was recorded a few times. The chain uses TRBV30 and TRBJ1-5; D call uncertain. V was trimmed by 0 bases and J by 3 bases, leaving 3 bases between them. The CDR3 has 12 residues. Germline lookup yields CDR1 GTSNPN and CDR2 SVGIG (reference sequence). The CDR3, as DNA: TGTGCCTGGAGTGTACCCAATCAGCCCCAGCATTTT. Translated: CAWSVPNQPQHF. Using reference TRBV30 and TRBJ1-5 for the parts outside the CDR3, the full variable domain is SQTIHQWPATLVQPVGSPLSLECTVEGTSNPNLYWYRQAAGRGLQLLFYSVGIGQISSEVPQNLSASRPQDRQFILSSKKLLLSDSGFYLCAWSVPNQPQHFGDGTRLSIL.

The CDR3 coding sequence is TGTGCCAGCAGTCAACAGGACCCCTCTGGAAACACCATATATTTT. Its protein product is CASSQQDPSGNTIYF. V gene TRBV28 combines with J gene TRBJ1-3; TRBD1 might be the D (5 bases). V was shortened by 5 bases and J by 0 bases, with 11 bases between the two germline ends. The CDR3 consists of 15 residues. Looked up from germline, CDR1 is MDHEN and CDR2 is SYDVKM.

The chain has TRBV10-3 and TRBJ1-2; TRBD1 agrees at 10 bases. Germline V gives CDR1 ENHRY, CDR2 SYGVKD. Trimming cost V 11 bases and J 3 bases; bases outside gene matches: 9. This CDR3 contains 14 residues. Here the CDR3 reads CASLGGTGDYGYTF. Written as DNA, the CDR3 is TGTGCCTCTCTCGGGGGGACAGGGGACTATGGCTACACCTTC.

This chain joins TRBV29-1 and TRBJ1-2; D might be TRBD1 (6 bases). V was clipped by 6 bases and J by 6 bases, with 26 bases between them. Germline assignment: CDR1 SQVTM and CDR2 ANQGSEA. The CDR3 totals 16 residues. The CDR3 DNA sequence: TGCAGCGTCTTTACAGTCTCGCCACAGGGAAGGGATGGCTACACCTTC. It is translated as CSVFTVSPQGRDGYTF.

The chain couples TRBV28 to TRBJ2-3; 11 nucleotides agree with TRBD2. The CDR3 covers 16 residues. After removal of 7 bases from V and 1 base from J, the junction contained 7 bases not matched to a gene. The germline CDR1 and CDR2 sequences are MDHEN and SYDVKM. The CDR3 is CASTLIAGGRTDTQYF. CDR3 DNA sequence: TGTGCCAGCACCTTAATAGCGGGGGGGCGCACAGATACGCAGTATTTT.

This clone came up a few times. The rearrangement joins TRBV27 to TRBJ1-2; 9 bases are shared with TRBD1. The V gene's germline CDR1 is MNHEY and CDR2 SMNVEV (reference sequence). There are 17 residues in the CDR3. V gave up 5 bases and J gave up 3 bases; unmatched junction bases: 13. CDR3 sequence (DNA): TGTGCCAGCAGTCCGGGACAGGGATCCCAAGTTTACTATGGCTACACCTTC. Translated: CASSPGQGSQVYYGYTF.

This chain joins TRBV4-2 and TRBJ1-1; 7 nucleotides line up with TRBD1. The CDR3 totals 17 residues. The junction had 8 bases not matched to a gene; V was cut back by 1 base and J by 0 bases. Germline CDR1 and CDR2: LGHNA and YNFKEQ. This CDR3 reads CASSQVQGPLMNTEAFF. In nucleotides, the CDR3 is TGTGCCAGCAGCCAAGTACAGGGGCCCCTTATGAACACTGAAGCTTTCTTT.

This clone was counted between two and nine times. The rearrangement links TRBV4-1 to TRBJ2-7, with 11 bases aligning to TRBD2. The CDR3 runs 15 residues. Losses at the gene ends were 3 bases for V and 0 bases for J; bases not matched to a gene: 1. Germline CDR1 is MGHRA and CDR2 is YSYEKL. The CDR3 loop is CASSQTSGDSYEQYF. The CDR3 nucleotides are TGCGCCAGCAGCCAGACTAGCGGGGACTCCTACGAGCAGTACTTC.

This sequence joins TRBV11-2 and TRBJ2-7; 7 nucleotides align to TRBD2. Losses at the gene ends were 4 bases for V and 6 bases for J; bases not matched to a gene: 21. The CDR3 is 18 amino acids. CDR1 is SGHAT and CDR2 is FQNNGV in the germline V gene. The CDR3 sequence: CASSSGLLLAISVSEQYF. The CDR3 nucleotides read TGTGCCAGCAGCTCAGGGCTCTTACTAGCGATTTCGGTTTCCGAGCAGTACTTC.

V is TRBV19 and J is TRBJ1-5, with 8 bases identical to TRBD1. Unmatched junction bases numbered 6, after V lost 5 bases and J lost 0 bases. Germline V lookup: CDR1 LNHDA, CDR2 SQIVND (reference sequence). The CDR3 is made up of 16 amino acids. The CDR3 bases are TGTGCCAGTAGTCCGCGGACAGGGAATAGCAATCAGCCCCAGCATTTT. This translates into CASSPRTGNSNQPQHF.

This clone was seen a few times. The chain is built from TRBV18 and TRBJ2-5; 10 nucleotides agree with TRBD2. Looked up from germline, CDR1 is KGHSH and CDR2 is LQKENI. The J segment lost 2 bases and the V segment lost 8 bases, leaving 8 bases of the junction unmatched. The CDR3 runs to 15 residues. The CDR3 loop reads CASHAASGGQETQYF. CDR3 nucleotide sequence: TGTGCCAGCCACGCGGCTAGCGGGGGTCAAGAGACCCAGTACTTC.

V gene TRBV30 combines with J gene TRBJ1-4; D might be TRBD1 (5 bases). The CDR3 spans 14 residues. Germline V gives CDR1 GTSNPN, CDR2 SVGIG (reference sequence). V lost 2 bases and J lost 0, with 7 bases in between. CDR3 protein: CAWSSGPTNEKLFF. In DNA, the CDR3 is TGTGCCTGGAGTTCGGGGCCAACTAATGAAAAACTGTTTTTT.

The J gene is TRBJ2-7, the V gene TRBV11-2; 12 nucleotides match TRBD2. The CDR3 extends over 15 amino acids. Germline assignment: CDR1 SGHAT and CDR2 FQNNGV. V lost 4 bases, J lost 2 bases, and 3 bases stayed unmatched. The CDR3 DNA is TGTGCCAGCAGCTCTACTAGCGGGAGGACCTACGAGCAGTACTTC. Translating gives CASSSTSGRTYEQYF.

The chain uses TRBV18 and TRBJ1-4, with D possibly matching TRBD1 (5 bases). V lost 5 bases to trimming and J lost 7 bases, with 14 bases between them. Germline V CDR1 and CDR2: KGHSH, LQKENI. This CDR3 spans 14 amino acids. The CDR3 nucleotides are TGTGCCAGCTCAGTAGATCAGGGCGGTGAAAAACTGTTTTTT. This sequence encodes CASSVDQGGEKLFF.

This clone has a handful of counts. The chain carries TRBV7-9 and TRBJ1-4; the match to TRBD1 covers 8 bases. The CDR3 is made up of 13 amino acids. Looked up from germline, CDR1 is SEHNR and CDR2 is FQNEAQ (reference sequence). J lost 9 bases, V lost 5 bases, and 5 bases had no gene match. CDR3 residues: CASSGGQGQKLFF. CDR3 bases: TGTGCCAGCAGCGGCGGACAGGGACAAAAACTGTTTTTT.

This clone was seen once. This chain joins TRBV10-3 and TRBJ1-2; 7 nucleotides align to TRBD1. Germline V gives CDR1 ENHRY, CDR2 SYGVKD. The CDR3 totals 17 residues. V shed 4 bases and J 0 bases; nucleotides not matched to a gene: 11. The DNA for the CDR3 is TGTGCCATCAGTGGCTATGAGGGACAGACTTCTAACTATGGCTACACCTTC. This translates into CAISGYEGQTSNYGYTF.

The chain recombines TRBV30 with TRBJ2-1; the D is unclear. This CDR3 spans 16 amino acids. V lost 2 bases, J lost 5 bases, and 19 bases lay in between. Germline assignment: CDR1 GTSNPN and CDR2 SVGIG (reference sequence). In DNA, the CDR3 is TGTGCCTGGAGTACCAGGACGCGGCTTACCGACAATGAGCAGTTCTTC. This encodes CAWSTRTRLTDNEQFF.

This clone occurred once. In nucleotides, the CDR3 is TGTGCCAGCAGCCTAAACCTTGGGGACACTGAAGCTTTCTTT. Translated: CASSLNLGDTEAFF. The rearrangement links TRBV7-6 to TRBJ1-1, with D uncertain. The germline V gene has CDR1 SGHVS and CDR2 FNYEAQ. V dropped 5 bases and J dropped 3 bases, with 13 bases sitting between them. The CDR3 covers 14 residues.